This T cell receptor (beta chain) was sequenced during a study of vaccination and CD4 T cells after COVID-19. Study-level information: Nasal swab PCR had detected SARS-CoV-2 in convalescent patients, nine mild and one severe.

As concerns this clonotype: Its cognate antigen is unknown.

The Oncomine TCR Beta short-read assay was what sequenced the DNA obtained from cultured CD4+ T cells. In TCRdb, the PCR reads were re-called with MiXCR into one record per CDR3 protein. Among around 19,000 distinct CDR3 sequences listed, more than 50% were seen once. The treatment is: approximately 10-day PBMC culture with coronavirus spike peptide pools or control peptides (ViraFEST assay). Positive SARS-CoV-2 PCR tests in convalescent patients dated from March to December 2020, pre-Alpha, Beta and Delta. Trimming stripped 3 bases from V and 0 bases from J, with 12 bases between. The CDR3 is 16 residues long. Germline V CDR1 and CDR2: MDHEN, SYDVKM.

This rearrangement joins TRBV28 to TRBJ1-5; no definite D call. The specimen was CD4+ T cells from blood, cultured in vitro, collected before SARS-CoV-2 vaccination. The sequence came from a human donor who had recovered from COVID-19. The CDR3 DNA sequence: TGTGCCAGCAGTTTCTTGGACGTTTATAGCAATCAGCCCCAGCATTTT. Protein: CASSFLDVYSNQPQHF.